The sequence of this TCR beta chain was determined in a study of shared clonotypes between healthy human individuals. Points from the study as a whole: Among donors, sharing of clonotypes was expected to be affected by sequencing depth. There were few donors, and this limited the genetic and exposure-history diversity represented.

A note on this clone: What it recognizes is unknown.

Naive-designated CD8 cells lacked CD45RO, were positively enriched for CCR7, and omitted terminally differentiated effector memory CD45RA+ cells. The CDR3 length is 14 residues. Trimming took 2 bases from V and 5 from J, leaving 9 bases between them. CDR1 and CDR2 from the germline V gene are MNHEY and SMNVEV (reference sequence). Profiling relied on immunoSEQ multiplex PCR, and the TCRdb table lists in-frame clones only, not all of them. This table has under 850,000 clones, nearly 95% appearing once. The TCR sequence derives from a young man in good health. V and J are TRBV27 and TRBJ2-2; no firm D call. The material sequenced was naive CD8+ T cells sorted from blood. CDR3 bases: TGTGCCAGCAGTTTAGGTCAACCTACCGGGGAGCTGTTTTTT. This codes for CASSLGQPTGELFF.